The 21 T cell receptor beta chains given below trace back to one sample, sequenced in a study of identical twins. TCRdb redid the calling of the 5' RACE reads with MiXCR, one entry per CDR3 protein. The sample shows under 500,000 distinct CDR3 sequences, 14% of them seen only once. Separately, the same data were catalogued under a study of yellow fever vaccine responses in identical twins.

The sequencing input was CD4+ T cells sorted from blood. These TCRs come from a young woman in good health.

This clonotype turned up a few times. This sequence joins TRBV7-2 and TRBJ2-2; the D gene is possibly TRBD1 (6 bases). Trimming took 5 bases from V and 2 from J, leaving 12 bases between them. There are 15 residues in the CDR3. The germline V gene has CDR1 SGHTA and CDR2 FQGNSA. The CDR3 nucleotides are TGTGCCAGCAGCGCGGACAGACTAAACACCGGGGAGCTGTTTTTT. Translated, it gives CASSADRLNTGELFF.

CDR3 in DNA: TGTGCCAGCAGCATACCGGGACAGGGGGACTCTGGGGCCAACGTCCTGACTTTC. It specifies CASSIPGQGDSGANVLTF. The chain is built from TRBV21-1 and TRBJ2-6; the D segment call TRBD1 is taken from the table without a DNA check. TRBV21-1 is a pseudogene. The CDR3 is 18 amino acids.

The V and J genes are TRBV20-1 and TRBJ2-3; 8 bases align to TRBD2. There are 16 residues in the CDR3. Looked up from germline, CDR1 is DFQATT and CDR2 is SNEGSKA (reference sequence). V trimming: 0 bases; J trimming: 0 bases; junction bases outside the gene matches: 5. The CDR3, as DNA: TGCAGTGCTAGAGATATGTTAGCGGGGAGCACAGATACGCAGTATTTT. This encodes CSARDMLAGSTDTQYF.

V gene TRBV6-5 combines with J gene TRBJ2-2, with 9 bases fitting TRBD2. This CDR3 comprises 18 residues. V shed 8 bases and J 4 bases; nucleotides not matched to a gene: 17. The germline V gene has CDR1 MNHEY and CDR2 SVGAGI. Written as DNA, the CDR3 is TGTGCCAGCGGTTTCCTTGCTAGCGGGAAGGTGATCACCGGGGAGCTGTTTTTT. Translation: CASGFLASGKVITGELFF.

The chain combines TRBV7-2 with TRBJ2-1; 8 positions match TRBD2. This CDR3 is built from 15 residues. Germline lookup yields CDR1 SGHTA and CDR2 FQGNSA. The V segment lost 1 base and the J segment 9 bases; nucleotides outside the gene matches: 8. CDR3: CASSLERGGFSEQFF. In DNA, the CDR3 is TGTGCCAGCAGCTTAGAACGGGGGGGGTTTAGTGAGCAGTTCTTC.

This clonotype has more than one count but fewer than ten. This rearrangement joins TRBV3-1 to TRBJ2-3; no definite D call. Per the germline V gene, CDR1 is LGHDT and CDR2 is YNNKEL (reference sequence). CDR3 length equals 14 residues. Trimming took 1 base from V and 3 from J, leaving 8 bases between them. The DNA of the CDR3 is TGTGCCAGCAGCCAAGGTAAAGGAACAGATACGCAGTATTTT. Translating gives CASSQGKGTDTQYF.

This clonotype was seen repeatedly, ten times or more. The J gene is TRBJ2-5, the V gene TRBV11-2; D not certain. The length of the CDR3 is 14 residues. Trimming cost V 5 bases and J 3 bases, with 13 bases left between them. Per the germline V gene, CDR1 is SGHAT and CDR2 is FQNNGV. The CDR3 region has the DNA TGTGCCAGCAGCGCTTCCGGGTCCAAAGAGACCCAGTACTTC. This codes for CASSASGSKETQYF.

V gene TRBV20-1 combines with J gene TRBJ2-1, with 8 bases lining up with TRBD2. V dropped 1 base and J dropped 5; count of bases not matched to a gene: 7. Germline CDR1 reads DFQATT; CDR2 reads SNEGSKA (reference sequence). The CDR3 has 15 amino acids. CDR3 protein: CSARAIAGLDNEQFF. The DNA of the CDR3 is TGCAGTGCTAGAGCGATAGCGGGACTCGACAATGAGCAGTTCTTC.

The rearrangement joins TRBV20-1 to TRBJ2-2; D uncertain. The germline V and J ends were trimmed by 6 bases and 1 base, with 12 bases remaining between them. The length of the CDR3 is 14 residues. Germline V lookup: CDR1 DFQATT, CDR2 SNEGSKA (reference sequence). This chain's CDR3 is CSAQGWLNTGELFF. CDR3 DNA: TGCAGTGCCCAAGGATGGTTGAACACCGGGGAGCTGTTTTTT.

This clonotype was recorded many times. The chain combines TRBV6-5 with TRBJ2-7; maybe TRBD1 (5 bases). This CDR3 spans 14 amino acids. Germline CDR1 MNHEY, CDR2 SVGAGI. Trimming took off 2 bases at V and 3 bases at J, with 11 bases between the two ends. The CDR3 sequence is CASSYLGQGYEQYF. CDR3 DNA sequence: TGTGCCAGCAGTTACCTGGGGCAGGGCTACGAGCAGTACTTC.

A few counts support this clonotype. The CDR3 nucleotides are TGCAGCGTAGTTATGGCCACTGAAGCTTTCTTT. Its translation is CSVVMATEAFF. The rearrangement links TRBV29-1 to TRBJ1-1; D is uncertain. This CDR3 region has 11 residues. V shed 6 bases and J shed 4 bases, with 9 bases lying between them. Germline V gene sequence: CDR1 SQVTM, CDR2 ANQGSEA. Full variable domain (missing parts from reference TRBV29-1 and TRBJ1-1): SAVISQKPSRDICQRGTSLTIQCQVDSQVTMMFWYRQQPGQSLTLIATANQGSEATYESGFVIDKFPISRPNLTFSTLTVSNMSPEDSSIYLCSVVMATEAFFGQGTRLTVV.

This clonotype turned up a few times. V and J are TRBV20-1 and TRBJ2-1; no definite D call. V dropped 0 bases and J dropped 8 bases, with 11 bases sitting between them. The CDR3 is 13 amino acids. Germline loops: CDR1 DFQATT, CDR2 SNEGSKA (reference sequence). CDR3 protein: CSARELGFDEQFF. As DNA, the CDR3 is TGCAGTGCTAGAGAGTTGGGGTTCGATGAGCAGTTCTTC.

This clonotype was counted between two and nine times. The rearrangement joins TRBV2 to TRBJ2-3; no firm D call. Looked up from germline, CDR1 is SNHLY and CDR2 is FYNNEI. This CDR3 region has 13 residues. V was clipped by 8 bases and J by 6 bases, with 15 bases between them. CDR3 in amino acids: CASRFWAADTQYF. The CDR3 DNA sequence: TGTGCCAGCCGTTTCTGGGCAGCCGATACGCAGTATTTT.

This chain links TRBV6-5 with TRBJ2-7, with 7 bases that match TRBD1. Germline V lookup: CDR1 MNHEY, CDR2 SVGAGI. V was clipped by 2 bases and J by 1 base; unmatched bases: 5. This CDR3 has 15 amino acids. The CDR3 loop is CASSYRGRTSYEQYF. CDR3 in DNA: TGTGCCAGCAGTTACAGGGGGCGGACTTCCTACGAGCAGTACTTC.

The rearrangement links TRBV6-4 to TRBJ2-1; 14 bases map to TRBD2. This CDR3 has 17 residues. The V gene's germline CDR1 is MRHNA and CDR2 SNTAGT. V shed 4 bases, J shed 8 bases, and the junction held 10 bases outside the gene matches. The CDR3 DNA is TGTGCCAGCAGTGGGCGACTAGCGGGAGGGCCAGTTGATGAGCAGTTCTTC. This translates into CASSGRLAGGPVDEQFF.

The chain joins TRBV5-1 to TRBJ2-3; TRBD1 or TRBD2 may be the D gene (6 bases each). Germline V CDR1 and CDR2: SGHRS, YFSETQ. Trimming took off 6 bases at V and 5 bases at J, with 22 bases between the two ends. This CDR3 spans 16 amino acids. This chain's CDR3 is CASNSEWGARGDTQYF. CDR3 DNA sequence: TGCGCCAGCAACAGCGAATGGGGGGCCCGGGGAGATACGCAGTATTTT.

In this sample, this clonotype turned up a few times. The chain is built from TRBV28 and TRBJ2-3; perhaps TRBD1 as D (6 bases). This CDR3 has 15 amino acids. CDR1 is MDHEN, CDR2 SYDVKM, per germline. Trimming shortened V by 5 bases and J by 4 bases, and 16 bases separated the two germline ends. Here the CDR3 DNA reads TGTGCCAGCAGTAATCCGGGACAAAGGCCAGATACGCAGTATTTT. It codes for CASSNPGQRPDTQYF.

This clonotype was picked up a small number of times. The chain employs TRBV5-5 and TRBJ2-7; 7 bases map to TRBD1. After removal of 4 bases from V and 5 bases from J, the junction contained 12 bases not matched to a gene. Germline lookup yields CDR1 SGHKS and CDR2 YYEKEE (reference sequence). The CDR3 covers 15 residues. In DNA, the CDR3 is TGTGCCAGCAGCGGAATAGCGACAGGGCGACACGAGCAGTACTTC. Translating it yields CASSGIATGRHEQYF.

This clonotype was picked up a small number of times. This sequence joins TRBV29-1 and TRBJ2-3, with D possibly being TRBD1 (5 bases). Between the trimmed V and J ends, which lost 4 bases and 2 bases, there was a span of 13 bases. The CDR3 consists of 14 residues. From germline, CDR1 is SQVTM and CDR2 ANQGSEA. DNA for the CDR3: TGCAGCGTTGCAGGACAACCCGTCACAGATACGCAGTATTTT. As protein: CSVAGQPVTDTQYF.

The chain employs TRBV12-3 or TRBV12-4 and TRBJ1-3, with D tentatively TRBD1 (6 bases). Trimming removed 5 bases from V and 3 bases from J, with 14 bases in between. The CDR3 is made up of 15 amino acids. CDR3 residues: CASSGEGGYGNTIYF. In DNA, the CDR3 is TGTGCCAGCAGTGGCGAGGGGGGGTATGGAAACACCATATATTTT.

This clonotype was counted a few times. This chain links TRBV3-1 with TRBJ2-7; unclear D gene. Germline-derived CDR1 and CDR2 are LGHDT and YNNKEL (reference sequence). The CDR3 covers 16 residues. The ends were cut back, 4 bases at V and 0 bases at J, with 16 bases in the middle. As DNA, the CDR3 is TGTGCCAGCAGCCTTGGGCAACGTCCCCCCTCCTACGAGCAGTACTTC. Residues: CASSLGQRPPSYEQYF.